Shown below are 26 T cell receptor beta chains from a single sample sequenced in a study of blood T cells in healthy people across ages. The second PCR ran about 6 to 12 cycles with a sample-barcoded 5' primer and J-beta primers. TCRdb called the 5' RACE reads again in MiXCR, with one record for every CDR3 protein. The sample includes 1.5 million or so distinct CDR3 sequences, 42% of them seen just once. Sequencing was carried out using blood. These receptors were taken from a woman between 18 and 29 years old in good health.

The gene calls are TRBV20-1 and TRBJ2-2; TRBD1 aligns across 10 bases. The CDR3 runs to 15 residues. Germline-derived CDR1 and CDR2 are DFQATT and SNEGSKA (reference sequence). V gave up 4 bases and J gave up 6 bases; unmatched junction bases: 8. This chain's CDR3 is CSATVGTGESGELFF. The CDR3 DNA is TGCAGTGCTACCGTAGGGACAGGGGAGTCCGGGGAGCTGTTTTTT.

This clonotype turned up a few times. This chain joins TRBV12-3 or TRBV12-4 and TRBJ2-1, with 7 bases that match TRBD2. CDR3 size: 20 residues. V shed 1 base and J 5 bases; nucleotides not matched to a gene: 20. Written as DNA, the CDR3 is TGTGCCAGCAGTTTAGACCTAAATGGCGGGGGTATCCCTATCAACAATGAGCAGTTCTTC. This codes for CASSLDLNGGGIPINNEQFF.

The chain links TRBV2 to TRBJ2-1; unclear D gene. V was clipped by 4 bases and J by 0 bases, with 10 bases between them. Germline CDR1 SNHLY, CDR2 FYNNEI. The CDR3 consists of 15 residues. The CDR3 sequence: CASSAATLSYNEQFF. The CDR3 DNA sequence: TGTGCCAGCAGTGCGGCTACCCTCTCCTACAATGAGCAGTTCTTC.

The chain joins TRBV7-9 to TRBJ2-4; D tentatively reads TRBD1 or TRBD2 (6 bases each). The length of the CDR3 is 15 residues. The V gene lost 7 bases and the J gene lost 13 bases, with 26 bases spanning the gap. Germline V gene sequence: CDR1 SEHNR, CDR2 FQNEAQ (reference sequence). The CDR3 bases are TGTGCCAGCACCACATGGGGGCGGGAACAAGAGCCCCAGTACTTC. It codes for CASTTWGREQEPQYF.

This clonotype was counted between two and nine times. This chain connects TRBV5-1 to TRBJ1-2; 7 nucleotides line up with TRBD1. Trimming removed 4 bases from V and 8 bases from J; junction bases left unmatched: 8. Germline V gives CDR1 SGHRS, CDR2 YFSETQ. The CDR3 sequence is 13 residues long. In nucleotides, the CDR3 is TGCGCCAGCAGCCATGGACAGGCTGGCGGCTACACCTTC. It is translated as CASSHGQAGGYTF.

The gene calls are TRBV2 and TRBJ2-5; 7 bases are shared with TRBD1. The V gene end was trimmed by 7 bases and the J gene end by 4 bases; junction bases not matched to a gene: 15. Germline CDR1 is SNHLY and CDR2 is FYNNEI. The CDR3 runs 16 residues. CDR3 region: CASISAGGIFGETQYF. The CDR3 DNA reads TGTGCCAGCATTTCGGCAGGGGGTATCTTTGGAGAGACCCAGTACTTC.

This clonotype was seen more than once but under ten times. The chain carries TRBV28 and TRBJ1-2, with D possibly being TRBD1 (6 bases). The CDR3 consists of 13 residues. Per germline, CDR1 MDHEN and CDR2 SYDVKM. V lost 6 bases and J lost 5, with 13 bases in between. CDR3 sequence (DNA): TGTGCCAGCAGAATCTCAGGGGATTATGGCTACACCTTC. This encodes CASRISGDYGYTF.

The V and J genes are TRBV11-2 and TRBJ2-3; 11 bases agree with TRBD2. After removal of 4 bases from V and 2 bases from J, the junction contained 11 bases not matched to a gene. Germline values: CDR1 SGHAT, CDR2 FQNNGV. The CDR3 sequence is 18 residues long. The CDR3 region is CASSYLPASGGSTDTQYF. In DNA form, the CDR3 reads TGTGCCAGCAGCTATCTCCCGGCTAGCGGGGGGTCCACAGATACGCAGTATTTT.

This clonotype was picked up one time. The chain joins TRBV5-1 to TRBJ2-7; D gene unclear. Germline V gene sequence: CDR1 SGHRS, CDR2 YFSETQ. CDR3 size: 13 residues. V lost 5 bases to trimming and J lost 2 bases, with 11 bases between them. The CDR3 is CASRASVPYEQYF. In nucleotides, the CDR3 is TGCGCCAGCAGGGCCAGCGTACCCTACGAGCAGTACTTC. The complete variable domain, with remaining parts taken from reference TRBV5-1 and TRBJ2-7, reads KAGVTQTPRYLIKTRGQQVTLSCSPISGHRSVSWYQQTPGQGLQFLFEYFSETQRNKGNFPGRFSGRQFSNSRSEMNVSTLELGDSALYLCASRASVPYEQYFGPGTRLTVT.

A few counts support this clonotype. The CDR3 sequence is CASSERLAGFYNEQFF. CDR3 in DNA: TGTGCCAGCAGTGAACGGCTAGCGGGGTTCTACAATGAGCAGTTCTTC. This chain links TRBV2 with TRBJ2-1, with 9 positions matching TRBD2. The length of the CDR3 is 16 residues. CDR1 is SNHLY and CDR2 is FYNNEI in the germline V gene. The ends lost 2 bases at V and 3 bases at J; junction bases unmatched: 5.

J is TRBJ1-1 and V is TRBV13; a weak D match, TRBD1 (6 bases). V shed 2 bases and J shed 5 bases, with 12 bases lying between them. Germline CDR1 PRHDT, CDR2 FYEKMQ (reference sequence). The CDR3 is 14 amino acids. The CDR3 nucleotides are TGTGCCAGCAGCTTAAGGGGGGAAATGACTGAAGCTTTCTTT. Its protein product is CASSLRGEMTEAFF. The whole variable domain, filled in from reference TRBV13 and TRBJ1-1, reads AAGVIQSPRHLIKEKRETATLKCYPIPRHDTVYWYQQGPGQDPQFLISFYEKMQSDKGSIPDRFSAQQFSDYHSELNMSSLELGDSALYFCASSLRGEMTEAFFGQGTRLTVV.

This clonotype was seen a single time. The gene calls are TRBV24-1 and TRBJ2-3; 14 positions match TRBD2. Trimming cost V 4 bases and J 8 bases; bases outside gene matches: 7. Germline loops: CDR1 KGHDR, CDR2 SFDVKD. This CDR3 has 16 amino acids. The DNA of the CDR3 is TGTGCCACCAGTGAAGGGACTAGCGGGAGTCTCGTTACGCAGTATTTT. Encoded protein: CATSEGTSGSLVTQYF.

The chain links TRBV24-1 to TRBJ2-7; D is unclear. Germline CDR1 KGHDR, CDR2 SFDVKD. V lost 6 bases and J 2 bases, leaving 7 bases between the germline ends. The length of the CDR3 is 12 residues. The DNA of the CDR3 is TGTGCCACCAGTTCCGGACCCTACGAGCAGTACTTC. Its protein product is CATSSGPYEQYF.

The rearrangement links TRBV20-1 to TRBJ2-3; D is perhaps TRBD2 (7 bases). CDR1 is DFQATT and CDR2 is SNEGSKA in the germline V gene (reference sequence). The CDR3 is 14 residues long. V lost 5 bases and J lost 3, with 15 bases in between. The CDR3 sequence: CSAPDGGRTDTQYF. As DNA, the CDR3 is TGCAGTGCTCCCGACGGGGGGCGGACAGATACGCAGTATTTT.

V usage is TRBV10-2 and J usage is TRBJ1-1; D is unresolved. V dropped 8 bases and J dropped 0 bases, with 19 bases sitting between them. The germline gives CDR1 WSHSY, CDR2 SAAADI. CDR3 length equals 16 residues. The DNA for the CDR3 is TGCGCCAGCGATTTGAAGATTCGGCCCATGAACACTGAAGCTTTCTTT. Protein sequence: CASDLKIRPMNTEAFF.

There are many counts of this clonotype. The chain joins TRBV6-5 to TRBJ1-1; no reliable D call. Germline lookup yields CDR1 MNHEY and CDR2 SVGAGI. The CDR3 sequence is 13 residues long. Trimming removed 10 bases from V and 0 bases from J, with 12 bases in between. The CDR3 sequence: CATGRGLNTEAFF. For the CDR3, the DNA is TGTGCCACCGGTCGAGGCTTGAACACTGAAGCTTTCTTT.

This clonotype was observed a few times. In DNA, the CDR3 is TGTGCCAGCAGCTTAGCGCTCGCGGGACAGGGGAGAAACATTCAGTACTTC. Protein: CASSLALAGQGRNIQYF. This rearrangement joins TRBV7-8 to TRBJ2-4; TRBD1 aligns across 10 bases. Germline V gene sequence: CDR1 SGHVS, CDR2 FQNEAQ. CDR3 length: 17 residues. Germline trimming cut 0 bases from V and 6 bases from J; bases unmatched to any gene: 8.

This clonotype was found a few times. The CDR3 sequence: CASSKVDTRERGNQPQHF. The CDR3 bases are TGTGCCAGCAGCAAAGTCGATACCCGGGAAAGGGGCAATCAGCCCCAGCATTTT. V gene TRBV21-1 combines with J gene TRBJ1-5; no DNA check was done on the table's D call, TRBD1. TRBV21-1 constitutes a pseudogene. This CDR3 has 18 amino acids.

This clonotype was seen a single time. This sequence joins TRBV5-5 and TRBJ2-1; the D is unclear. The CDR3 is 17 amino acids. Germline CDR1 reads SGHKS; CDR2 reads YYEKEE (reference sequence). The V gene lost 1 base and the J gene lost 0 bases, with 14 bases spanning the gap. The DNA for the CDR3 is TGTGCCAGCAGCTTGTGGTCTCTACCGAGCTCCTACAATGAGCAGTTCTTC. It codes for CASSLWSLPSSYNEQFF.

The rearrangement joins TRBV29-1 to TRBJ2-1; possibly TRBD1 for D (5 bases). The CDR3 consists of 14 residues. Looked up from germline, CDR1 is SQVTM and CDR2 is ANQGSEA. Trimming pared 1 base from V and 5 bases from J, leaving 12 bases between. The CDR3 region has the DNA TGCAGCGTTGAAGGTGAGGCCAGGGACAATGAGCAGTTCTTC. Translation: CSVEGEARDNEQFF.

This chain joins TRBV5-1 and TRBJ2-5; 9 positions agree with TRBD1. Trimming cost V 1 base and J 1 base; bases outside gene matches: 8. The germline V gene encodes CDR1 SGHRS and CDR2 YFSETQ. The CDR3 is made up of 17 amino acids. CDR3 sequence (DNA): TGCGCCAGCAGCTTGCAACAGGGGGCTTTTTTCCAAGAGACCCAGTACTTC. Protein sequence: CASSLQQGAFFQETQYF.

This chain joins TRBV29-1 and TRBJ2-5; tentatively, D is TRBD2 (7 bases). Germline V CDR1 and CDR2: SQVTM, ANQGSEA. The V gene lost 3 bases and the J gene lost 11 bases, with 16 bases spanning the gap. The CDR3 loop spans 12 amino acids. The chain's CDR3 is CSVEWGGPEQYF. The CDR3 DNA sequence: TGCAGCGTTGAGTGGGGGGGCCCTGAGCAGTACTTC.

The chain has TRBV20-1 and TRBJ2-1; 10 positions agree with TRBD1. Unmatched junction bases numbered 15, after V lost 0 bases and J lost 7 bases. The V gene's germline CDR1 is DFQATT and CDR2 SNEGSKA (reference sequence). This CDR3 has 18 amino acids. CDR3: CSARDRFRGTGAVNEQFF. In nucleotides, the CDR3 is TGCAGTGCTAGAGATAGGTTTAGGGGGACAGGGGCCGTGAATGAGCAGTTCTTC.

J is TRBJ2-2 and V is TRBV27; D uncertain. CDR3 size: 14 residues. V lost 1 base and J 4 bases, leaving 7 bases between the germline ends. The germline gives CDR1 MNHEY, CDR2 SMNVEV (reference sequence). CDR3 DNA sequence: TGTGCCAGCAGTTTATGGGCGAGCACCGGGGAGCTGTTTTTT. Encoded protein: CASSLWASTGELFF.

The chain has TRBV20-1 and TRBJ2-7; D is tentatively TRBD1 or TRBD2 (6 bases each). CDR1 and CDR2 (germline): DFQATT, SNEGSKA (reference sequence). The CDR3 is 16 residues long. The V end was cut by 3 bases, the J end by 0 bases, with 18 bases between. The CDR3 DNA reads TGCAGTGCTAGCGGGGGCCCGGCAGGGTTCTCCTACGAGCAGTACTTC. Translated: CSASGGPAGFSYEQYF.

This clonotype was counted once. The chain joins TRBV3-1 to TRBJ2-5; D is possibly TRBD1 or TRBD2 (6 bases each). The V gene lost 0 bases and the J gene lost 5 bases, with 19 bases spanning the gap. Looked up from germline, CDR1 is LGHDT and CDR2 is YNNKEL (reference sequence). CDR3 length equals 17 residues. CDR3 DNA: TGTGCCAGCAGCCAAGATTGGAGGGGACAAGGGAGGGAGACCCAGTACTTC. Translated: CASSQDWRGQGRETQYF.